This T cell receptor beta chain was obtained from a study of T cell repertoires in cytomegalovirus infection. Germline V gene data show CDR1 as SGHAT and CDR2 as FQNNGV. The CDR3 has 16 residues. V gave up 2 bases and J gave up 1 base, with 13 bases separating them. TCRdb re-analysed the reads in MiXCR, keeping a single row per CDR3 protein. The sample records some 200,000 distinct CDR3 sequences, about 21% being singletons. Input material: PBMCs. This chain joins TRBV11-2 and TRBJ2-3, with TRBD1 as a possible D gene (5 bases). This TCR was sampled from a human donor in good health (CMV status not recorded). Some clones in this sample may be carry-over from other donors' samples. The CDR3 loop reads CASSLHLPTGTDTQYF. CDR3 DNA sequence: TGTGCCAGCAGCTTACACCTCCCGACAGGCACAGATACGCAGTATTTT.